This TCR beta chain comes out of a study of T cell changes during pregnancy in multiple sclerosis (dated by TCRdb to the late 2010s). About the study as a whole: The study examined how the T cell repertoire changed over the course of pregnancy in women with multiple sclerosis.

Receptors were amplified or captured by the immunoSEQ multiplex PCR assay. As stored in TCRdb, this immuneACCESS dataset retains in-frame rearrangements with V and J assigned. A fraction of the clones does not appear; measured against another copy, unresolved V genes explain less than half of the discrepancy, and the remainder lacks a known reason. The sample includes about 31,000 clones, with approximately 86% observed a single time. 9.5% to 10% of the sample is taken by the ten largest. A remark on this clone: Its antigen is currently not known. Base qualities are missing; no much larger clone stands one base away.

The specimen comprised CD8+ T cells from peripheral blood mononuclear cells, sampled in the first trimester of pregnancy. The TCR sequence derives from a female donor with multiple sclerosis, enrolled in a pregnancy study.

This receptor carries the CDR3 CASSARGVGNIQYF. At the DNA level, the sequence is TGTGCCAGCAGCGCGCGGGGGGTAGGAAACATTCAGTACTTC. The chain employs TRBV7-9 and TRBJ2-4, with 8 central nucleotides matching TRBD2. CDR1 and CDR2 are drawn from the germline V gene (reference sequence): SEHNR, FQNEAQ. The CDR3 runs 14 amino acids, cysteine and phenylalanine included. This entry keeps only the CDR3 DNA: 42 bases, framed from base 1. Trimming leaves V shorter by 5 bases and J shorter by 6 bases, with the junction holding 6 bases beyond the gene matches.